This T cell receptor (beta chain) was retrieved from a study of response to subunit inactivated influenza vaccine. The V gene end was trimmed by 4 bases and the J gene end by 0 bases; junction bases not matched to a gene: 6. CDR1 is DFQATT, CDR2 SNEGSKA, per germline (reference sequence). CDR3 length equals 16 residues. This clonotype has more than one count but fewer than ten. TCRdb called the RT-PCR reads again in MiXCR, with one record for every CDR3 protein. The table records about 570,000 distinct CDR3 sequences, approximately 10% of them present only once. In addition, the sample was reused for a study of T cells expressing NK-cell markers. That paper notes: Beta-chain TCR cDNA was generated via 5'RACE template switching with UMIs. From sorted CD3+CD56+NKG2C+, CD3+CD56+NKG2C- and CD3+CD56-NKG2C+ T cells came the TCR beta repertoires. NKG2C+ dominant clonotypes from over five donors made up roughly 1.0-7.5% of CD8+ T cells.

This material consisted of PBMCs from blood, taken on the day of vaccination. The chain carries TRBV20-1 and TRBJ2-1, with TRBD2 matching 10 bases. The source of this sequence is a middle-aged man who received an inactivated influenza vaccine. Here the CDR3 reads CSATSSGGPSYNEQFF. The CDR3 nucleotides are TGCAGTGCTACCTCTAGCGGGGGACCCTCCTACAATGAGCAGTTCTTC.